The 2 T cell receptor beta chains below come from one sample, sequenced in a study of CD8 T cells in Susac syndrome. When the RNA was reverse transcribed, random hexamers were used with an input of roughly 0.45 to 1 ug. TCRdb independently ran MiXCR on the immunoSEQ multiplex PCR reads; one entry per CDR3 protein. The sample comprises roughly 170,000 distinct CDR3 sequences, roughly 92% of which are singletons, and 0.09% to 0.095% rests with the top ten. Source material: CD4+ T cells from PBMCs. The receptors were gathered from a human donor with multiple sclerosis.

This clonotype was recorded once. V usage is TRBV3-1 and J usage is TRBJ2-5, with TRBD2 matching 10 bases. This CDR3 has 15 amino acids. Losses at the gene ends were 5 bases for V and 7 bases for J; bases not matched to a gene: 10. The germline V gene encodes CDR1 LGHDT and CDR2 YNNKEL (reference sequence). The CDR3 coding sequence is TGTGCCAGCAGCTCCCCTACTAGCGGGGTTCGGACCCAGTACTTC. This codes for CASSSPTSGVRTQYF.

V usage is TRBV12-3 or TRBV12-4 and J usage is TRBJ2-7; TRBD2 matches at 11 bases. After removal of 6 bases from V and 5 bases from J, the junction contained 9 bases not matched to a gene. CDR3 length equals 15 residues. CDR3 sequence: CASRSLTSGIDEQYF. As DNA, the CDR3 is TGTGCCAGCAGGTCACTGACTAGCGGGATAGACGAGCAGTACTTC.